This T cell receptor (beta chain) was identified during a study of blood T cell repertoires in COVID-19. Study at large: Acute and convalescent COVID-19 specimens originated in the United States, Italy and Spain.

CDR1 and CDR2 from the germline V gene are LGHDT and YNNKEL (reference sequence). Trimming left V 4 bases short and J 9 bases short, with 12 bases between. The CDR3 has 12 residues. Sequencing was performed with immunoSEQ multiplex PCR; in TCRdb, only in-frame clones are kept and a portion is missing. The table records about 280,000 clones, roughly 90% of them present only once. Sequencing used peripheral blood. This sequence was found in a young woman with COVID-19, enrolled during active disease. The gene calls are TRBV3-1 (or the pseudogene TRBV3-2) and TRBJ1-1, with a possible D match to TRBD1 (5 bases). The CDR3 loop reads CASSRAGQKAFF. CDR3 coding DNA: TGTGCCAGCAGCCGGGCAGGGCAGAAAGCTTTCTTT.